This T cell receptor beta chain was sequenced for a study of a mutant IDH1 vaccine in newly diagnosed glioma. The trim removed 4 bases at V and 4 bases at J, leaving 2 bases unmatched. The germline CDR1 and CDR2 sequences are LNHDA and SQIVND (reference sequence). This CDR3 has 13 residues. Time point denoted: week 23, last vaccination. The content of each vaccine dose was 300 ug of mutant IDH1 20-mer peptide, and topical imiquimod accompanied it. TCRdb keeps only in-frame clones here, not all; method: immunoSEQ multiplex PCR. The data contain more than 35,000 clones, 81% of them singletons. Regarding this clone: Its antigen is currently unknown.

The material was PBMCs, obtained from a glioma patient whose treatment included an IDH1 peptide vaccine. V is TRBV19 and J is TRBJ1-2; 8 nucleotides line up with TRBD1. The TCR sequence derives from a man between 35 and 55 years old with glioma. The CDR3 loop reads CASSRTGTYGYTF. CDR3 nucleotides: TGTGCCAGTAGTAGGACAGGGACCTATGGCTACACCTTC.